The clone carrying this T cell receptor (beta chain) was seen only a few times. As yet, its antigen is unknown. Germline CDR1 and CDR2: MNHNS and SASEGT. The V gene lost 10 bases and the J gene lost 4 bases, with 14 bases spanning the gap. This CDR3 is built from 14 residues. The sample belongs to a study of cytomegalovirus exposure and HLA in healthy donors. Study results and limitations: Some V segments, including TRBV6-2 and TRBV6-3, were excluded as indistinguishable.

Primers included in the PCR were 60 Vbeta and 13 Jbeta primers. The protocol was immunoSEQ multiplex PCR, while the TCRdb copy is restricted to in-frame clones and leaves out a portion. The sample contains about 120,000 clones, around three quarters of which appear only once. The rearrangement uses TRBV6-1 and TRBJ1-6, with D perhaps TRBD1 (5 bases). This clonotype originated in a man aged 25 to 45 in good health and CMV-seropositive. What was sequenced was PBMCs. The CDR3 protein is CAITATEYNSPLHF. The CDR3 DNA is TGTGCCATCACGGCGACAGAATATAATTCACCCCTCCACTTT.